A selection of T cell receptor beta chains follows, all from one sample in a study of tumor-infiltrating lymphocytes in primary liver carcinoma. TCRdb fed the multiplex PCR reads into MiXCR, producing one record per CDR3 protein. The sample yields 310,000 or so distinct CDR3 sequences, roughly 61% seen once. The sample consisted of peripheral blood. These receptors all come from a man in his forties with primary liver carcinoma and hepatitis B virus infection. Both conserved end residues are part of each CDR3. The D gene is left open where the match is weak. Rows may omit the clone size; those that give it use once, few, many or a size class.

clone_size,d_call,j_call,v_call,cdr3_length,cdr3_aa,cdr3_nt
-,-,TRBJ2-7,TRBV11-2,15,CAISLAHGQTYEQYF,TGTGCCATCAGCTTAGCCCACGGACAGACCTACGAGCAATACTTC
-,-,TRBJ2-1,TRBV6-2/TRBV6-3,18,CASSYTPQDSDSYNEQFF,TGTGCCAGCAGTTACACCCCACAAGACAGTGATAGCTACAATGAGCAGTTCTTC
-,-,TRBJ2-2,TRBV11-2,14,CASRLEVNTGELFF,TGTGCCAGCAGGTTAGAAGTGAACACCGGAGAGCTGTTTTTT
-,-,TRBJ1-2,TRBV6-5,13,CASKLGADHGYTF,TGTGCCAGCAAACTGGGGGCAGATCATGGCTACACCTTC
-,-,TRBJ2-7,TRBV11-2,14,CASRGTNGNYEQYF,TGTGCCAGCAGGGGCACTAACGGAAACTACGAGCAGTACTTC
-,TRBD2,TRBJ2-2,TRBV11-2,20,CASSLLSASAGTKDTGELFF,TGTGCCAGCAGCCTGCTGTCCGCCTCTGCCGGGACTAAAGACACCGGGGAGCTGTTTTTT
many,-,TRBJ2-2,TRBV11-2,15,CASSLLGANTGELFF,TGTGCCAGCAGCTTACTTGGAGCGAACACCGGGGAGCTGTTTTTT
many,-,TRBJ2-2,TRBV6-1,17,CASSEGVRLANTGELFF,TGTGCCAGCAGTGAAGGGGTCCGGCTGGCGAACACCGGGGAGCTGTTTTTT
-,TRBD1,TRBJ1-6,TRBV7-9,14,CASSSGQWRSPLHF,TGTGCCAGCAGCTCGGGACAGTGGAGGTCACCCCTCCACTTT
-,TRBD2,TRBJ2-2,TRBV11-2,16,CASSPGGTSGTGELLF,TGTGCCAGCAGCCCAGGTGGGACTAGTGGCACCGGGGAGCTGTTATTT
many,TRBD1,TRBJ1-5,TRBV6-6,15,CASSYLGQSNQPQHF,TGTGCCAGCAGTTACCTGGGACAGAGCAATCAGCCCCAGCATTTT
-,TRBD2,TRBJ2-3,TRBV11-1,18,CASGLSQTSGRRTDAQYF,TGTGCCAGCGGCTTATCCCAGACTAGCGGGAGGAGAACAGATGCGCAGTATTTT
many,-,TRBJ1-6,TRBV6-1,15,CASSDQSSYNSPLHF,TGTGCCAGCAGTGATCAGAGCTCCTATAATTCACCCCTCCACTTT